This is a list of T cell receptor beta chains from one sample in a study of blood T cell repertoires in COVID-19. The table came from immunoSEQ multiplex PCR; TCRdb's copy has only in-frame clones and leaves some out. The sample has a few hundred thousand clones; 80% to 90% are singletons. The sample was PBMCs or T cells enriched from blood (not recorded which). The source is a woman in her forties with acute COVID-19. Both conserved end residues are part of each CDR3. A D gene is named only where the DNA matches it firmly. Clone size is shown for a subset of rows, as once, few, many or a class of expanded clone.

d_call	clone_size	v_call	j_call	cdr3_aa	cdr3_nt
.	.	TRBV7-9	TRBJ2-3	CASSFSGSASTDTQYF	TGTGCCAGCAGCTTTTCCGGGAGCGCTAGCACAGATACGCAGTATTTT
.	once	TRBV6-2/TRBV6-3	TRBJ2-7	CASSYSYLEREIDTYEQYF	TGTGCCAGCAGTTACTCCTACCTTGAGAGGGAGATAGATACGTACGAGCAGTACTTC
.	.	TRBV7-8	TRBJ1-6	CASSLGGSSYNSPLHF	TGTGCCAGCAGCTTGGGGGGAAGCTCCTATAATTCACCCCTCCACTTT
TRBD1	few	TRBV25-1	TRBJ1-4	CASSEPPRQGRNEKLFF	TGTGCCAGCAGTGAACCGCCCAGACAGGGAAGAAATGAAAAACTGTTTTTT
TRBD1	.	TRBV10-3	TRBJ2-7	CAISDRTGVGSYEQYF	TGTGCCATCAGTGACCGGACAGGGGTCGGCTCCTACGAGCAGTACTTC
TRBD1	.	TRBV20-1	TRBJ1-6	CSASRGPSSYNSPLHF	TGCAGTGCTAGTAGGGGGCCGAGCTCCTATAATTCACCCCTCCACTTT
TRBD1	.	TRBV28	TRBJ2-6	CASSLGTGVAGANVLTF	TGTGCCAGCAGTCTAGGGACAGGGGTTGCTGGGGCCAACGTCCTGACTTTC
.	once	TRBV6-4	TRBJ2-6	CASSPSAGANVLTF	TGTGCCAGCAGCCCTAGCGCCGGGGCCAACGTCCTGACTTTC
TRBD1	.	TRBV9	TRBJ2-1	CASPLNSSPGGGNEQFF	TGTGCCAGCCCCTTAAACTCGTCTCCAGGGGGCGGGAATGAGCAGTTCTTC
TRBD2	.	TRBV3-1/TRBV3-2	TRBJ2-5	CASSPGLAGVQETQYF	TGTGCCAGCAGCCCAGGACTAGCGGGAGTGCAAGAGACCCAGTACTTC
TRBD1	.	TRBV7-9	TRBJ2-3	CASVITGGGTDTQYF	TGTGCCAGCGTCATAACAGGGGGTGGCACAGATACGCAGTATTTT
.	.	TRBV6-6	TRBJ2-3	CASSYGRVSDTQYF	TGTGCCAGCAGTTACGGCAGGGTTTCAGATACGCAGTATTTT
.	.	TRBV5-6	TRBJ2-3	CASPGGPGTDTQYF	TGTGCCAGCCCCGGAGGGCCCGGCACAGATACGCAGTATTTT
TRBD2	.	TRBV7-6	TRBJ2-5	CASSLALAGGSQETQYF	TGTGCCAGCAGCTTAGCGCTAGCGGGGGGCTCCCAAGAGACCCAGTACTTC
.	.	TRBV25-1	TRBJ1-3	CASSERVEGLRGNTIYF	TGTGCCAGCAGTGAAAGAGTTGAGGGACTGAGGGGAAACACCATATATTTT
TRBD1	.	TRBV25-1	TRBJ1-2	CASSGDRPNYGYTF	TGTGCCAGCAGTGGGGACAGGCCTAACTATGGCTACACCTTC
.	.	TRBV6-2/TRBV6-3	TRBJ2-1	CASSATIFRFF	TGTGCCAGCAGTGCCACTATCTTTCGGTTCTTC
.	.	TRBV28	TRBJ2-2	CASGAPGTGELFF	TGTGCCAGCGGAGCCCCCGGGACCGGGGAGCTGTTTTTT